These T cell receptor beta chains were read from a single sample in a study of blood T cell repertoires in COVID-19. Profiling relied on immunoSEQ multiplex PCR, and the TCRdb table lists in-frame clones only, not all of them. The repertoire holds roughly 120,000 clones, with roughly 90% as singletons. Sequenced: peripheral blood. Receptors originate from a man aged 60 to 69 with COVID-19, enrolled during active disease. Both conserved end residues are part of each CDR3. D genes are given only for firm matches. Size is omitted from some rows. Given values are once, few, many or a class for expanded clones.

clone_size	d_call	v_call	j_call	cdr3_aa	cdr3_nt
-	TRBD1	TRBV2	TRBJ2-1	CASSVDRNEQFF	TGTGCCAGCAGTGTGGACAGGAATGAGCAGTTCTTC
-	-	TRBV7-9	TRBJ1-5	CASSAASEPQHF	TGTGCCAGCAGCGCTGCCAGCGAACCCCAGCATTTT
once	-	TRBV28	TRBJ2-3	CASETSSDTQYF	TGTGCCAGCGAGACTAGTTCGGATACGCAGTATTTT
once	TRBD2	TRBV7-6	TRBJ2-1	CASSPVGTSGYNEQFF	TGTGCCAGCAGCCCGGTAGGGACTAGCGGTTACAATGAGCAGTTCTTC
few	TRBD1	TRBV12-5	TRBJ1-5	CASGLVDRGQGTFSNQPQHF	TGTGCTAGTGGTTTGGTAGACCGTGGACAGGGGACCTTTAGCAATCAGCCCCAGCATTTT
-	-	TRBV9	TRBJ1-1	CASSGTVGSTEAFF	TGTGCCAGCAGCGGGACAGTGGGAAGCACTGAAGCTTTCTTT
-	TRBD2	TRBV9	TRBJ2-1	CASSASLAETPHNEQFF	TGTGCCAGCAGCGCATCACTAGCGGAGACGCCCCACAATGAGCAGTTCTTC
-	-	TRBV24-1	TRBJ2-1	CATSVADGGNEQFF	TGTGCCACCAGTGTCGCGGACGGGGGCAATGAGCAGTTCTTC
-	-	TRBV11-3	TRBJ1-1	CASSFQAGLEAFF	TGTGCCAGCAGCTTCCAGGCAGGCCTTGAAGCTTTCTTT
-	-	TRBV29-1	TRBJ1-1	CSVPKTIPWPNTEAFF	TGCAGCGTTCCCAAGACTATACCATGGCCCAACACTGAAGCTTTCTTT
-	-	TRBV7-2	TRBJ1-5	CASSLSPANQPQHF	TGTGCCAGCAGCTTAAGCCCCGCAAATCAGCCCCAGCATTTT
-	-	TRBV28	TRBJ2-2	CASSVTGELFF	TGTGCCAGCTCCGTCACCGGGGAGCTGTTTTTT
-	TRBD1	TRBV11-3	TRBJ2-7	CASSFGQGFREQYF	TGTGCCAGCAGCTTTGGACAGGGGTTTCGCGAGCAGTACTTC
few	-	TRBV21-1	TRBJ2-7	CASSTNPGLSHGDEQYF	TGTGCCAGCAGCACTAACCCCGGGCTTTCCCACGGGGACGAGCAGTACTTC
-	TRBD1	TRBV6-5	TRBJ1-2	CASSPDRVGYGYTF	TGTGCCAGCAGTCCGGACAGGGTGGGCTATGGCTACACCTTC
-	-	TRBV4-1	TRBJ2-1	CASSQGRGAGPGSYNEQFF	TGCGCCAGCAGCCAAGGTCGAGGCGCGGGGCCGGGCTCCTACAATGAGCAGTTCTTC
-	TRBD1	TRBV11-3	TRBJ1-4	CASSAPGQQNEKLFF	TGTGCCAGCAGCGCTCCGGGACAGCAGAATGAAAAACTGTTTTTT
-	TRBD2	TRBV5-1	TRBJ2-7	CASTLGGGAEQYF	TGCGCCAGCACCTTGGGGGGGGGAGCGGAGCAGTACTTC
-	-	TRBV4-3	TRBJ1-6	CASSQDFRNSPLHF	TGCGCCAGCAGCCAAGATTTTCGGAATTCACCCCTCCACTTT
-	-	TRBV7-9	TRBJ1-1	CASSLVTALRRAEAFF	TGTGCCAGCAGCTTAGTTACGGCACTCCGGAGGGCTGAAGCTTTCTTT
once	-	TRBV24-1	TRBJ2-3	CATSARGGSDTQYF	TGTGCCACCAGTGCGAGAGGGGGATCAGATACGCAGTATTTT
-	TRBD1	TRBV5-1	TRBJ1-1	CASSLIQQGAEAFF	TGCGCCAGCAGCCTAATCCAACAGGGGGCTGAAGCTTTCTTT